This TCR beta chain was sequenced during a study of blood T cells in healthy people across ages. Overall study results and limits: The percentage of naive T cells correlated strongly with TCR beta diversity.

PCR was performed a second time for about 7 to 11 cycles using a sample-barcoded 5' primer and a J-beta primer mix. The study obtained at least 3 million CDR3-containing paired-end reads from every sample. TCRdb fed the 5' RACE reads into MiXCR, producing one record per CDR3 protein. Among roughly 730,000 distinct CDR3 sequences listed, roughly three fifths were seen once. Each donor was a healthy Caucasian individual from Russia, aged about 6 to 95. About this clonotype itself: Antigen unknown.

This TCR derives from a man aged 40-55 years in good health. Sequencing was done on a sample of blood.

The CDR3 here is CASSYSGTDSATQFF. CDR3 DNA: TGTGCCAGCAGTTACTCAGGGACCGATTCCGCTACGCAGTTCTTC. This chain connects TRBV6-6 to TRBJ2-1, with D perhaps assigned TRBD1 or TRBD2 (5 bases each). Germline V CDR1 and CDR2: MNHNY, SVGAGI (reference sequence). CDR3 length: 15 residues. Trimming stripped 0 bases from V and 12 bases from J, with 18 bases between.